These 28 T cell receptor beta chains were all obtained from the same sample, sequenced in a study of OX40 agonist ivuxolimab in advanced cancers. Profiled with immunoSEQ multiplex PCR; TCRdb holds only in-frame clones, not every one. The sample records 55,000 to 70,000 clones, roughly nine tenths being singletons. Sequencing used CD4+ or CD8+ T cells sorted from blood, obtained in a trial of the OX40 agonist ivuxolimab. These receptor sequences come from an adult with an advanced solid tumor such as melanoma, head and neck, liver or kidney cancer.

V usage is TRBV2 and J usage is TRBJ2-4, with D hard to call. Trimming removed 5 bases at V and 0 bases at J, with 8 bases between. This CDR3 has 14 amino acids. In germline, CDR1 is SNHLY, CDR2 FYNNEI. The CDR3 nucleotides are TGTGCCAGCAGTCCCTCCCCAGCCAAAAACATTCAGTACTTC. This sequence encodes CASSPSPAKNIQYF.

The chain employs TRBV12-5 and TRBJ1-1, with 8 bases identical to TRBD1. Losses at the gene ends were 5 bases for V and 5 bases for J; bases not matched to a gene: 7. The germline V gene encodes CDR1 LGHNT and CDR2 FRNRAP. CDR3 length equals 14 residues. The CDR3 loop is CASGGDRRGTEAFF. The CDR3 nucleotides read TGTGCTAGTGGTGGGGACAGGAGAGGGACTGAAGCTTTCTTT.

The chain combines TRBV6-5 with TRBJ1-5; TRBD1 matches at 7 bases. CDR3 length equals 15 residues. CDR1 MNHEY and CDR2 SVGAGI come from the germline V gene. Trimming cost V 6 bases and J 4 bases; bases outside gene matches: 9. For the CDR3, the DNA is TGTGCCAGCAGAGCCGACAGGGTCCCTAATCAGCCCCAGCATTTT. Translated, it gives CASRADRVPNQPQHF.

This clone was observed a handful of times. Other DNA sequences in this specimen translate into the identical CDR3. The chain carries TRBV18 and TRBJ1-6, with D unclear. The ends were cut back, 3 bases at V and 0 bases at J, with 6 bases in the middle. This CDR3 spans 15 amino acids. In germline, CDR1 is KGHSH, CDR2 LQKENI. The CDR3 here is CASSPASSYNSPLHF. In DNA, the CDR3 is TGTGCCAGCTCACCCGCAAGCTCCTATAATTCACCCCTCCACTTT. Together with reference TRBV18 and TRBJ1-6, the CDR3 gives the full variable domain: NAGVMQNPRHLVRRRGQEARLRCSPMKGHSHVYWYRQLPEEGLKFMVYLQKENIIDESGMPKERFSAEFPKEGPSILRIQQVVRGDSAAYFCASSPASSYNSPLHFGNGTRLTVT.

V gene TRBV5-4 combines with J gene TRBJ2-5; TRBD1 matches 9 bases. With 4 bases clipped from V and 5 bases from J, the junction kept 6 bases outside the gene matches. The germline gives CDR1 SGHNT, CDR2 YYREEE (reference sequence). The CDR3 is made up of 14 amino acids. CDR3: CASSRQGGSETQYF. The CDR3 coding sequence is TGTGCCAGCAGCCGACAGGGGGGAAGCGAGACCCAGTACTTC.

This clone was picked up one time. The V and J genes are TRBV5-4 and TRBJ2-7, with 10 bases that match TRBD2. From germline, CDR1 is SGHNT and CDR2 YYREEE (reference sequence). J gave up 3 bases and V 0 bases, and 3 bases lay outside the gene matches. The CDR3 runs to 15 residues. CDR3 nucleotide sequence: TGTGCCAGCAGCTTGGCTAGCGGGGGCGTCTACGAGCAGTACTTC. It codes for CASSLASGGVYEQYF.

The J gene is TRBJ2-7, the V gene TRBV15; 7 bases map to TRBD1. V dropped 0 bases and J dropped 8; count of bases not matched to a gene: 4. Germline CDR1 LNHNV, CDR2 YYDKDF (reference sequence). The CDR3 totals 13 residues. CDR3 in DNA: TGTGCCACCAGCAGAGACACAGGGGATAAGCAGTACTTC. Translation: CATSRDTGDKQYF.

CDR3 sequence reads: CASSLVPAPRGGSEQFF. The CDR3, as DNA: TGTGCCAGCAGCTTAGTTCCCGCCCCCCGGGGGGGTTCGGAGCAGTTCTTC. The rearrangement joins TRBV7-2 to TRBJ2-1; 8 nucleotides line up with TRBD2. The length of the CDR3 is 17 residues. V trimming: 1 base; J trimming: 10 bases; junction bases outside the gene matches: 15. Per the germline V gene, CDR1 is SGHTA and CDR2 is FQGNSA.

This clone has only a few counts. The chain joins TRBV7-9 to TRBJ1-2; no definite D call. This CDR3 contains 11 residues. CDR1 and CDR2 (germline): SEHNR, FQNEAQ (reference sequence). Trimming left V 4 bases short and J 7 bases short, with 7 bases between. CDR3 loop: CASSWSFGYTF. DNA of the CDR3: TGTGCCAGCAGCTGGTCGTTTGGCTACACCTTC.

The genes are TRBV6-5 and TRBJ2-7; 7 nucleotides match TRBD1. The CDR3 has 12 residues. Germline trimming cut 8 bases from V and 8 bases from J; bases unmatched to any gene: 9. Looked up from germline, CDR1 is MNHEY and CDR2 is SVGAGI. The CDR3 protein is CASQTGNFKQYF. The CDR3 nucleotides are TGTGCCAGCCAGACAGGGAATTTCAAGCAGTACTTC.

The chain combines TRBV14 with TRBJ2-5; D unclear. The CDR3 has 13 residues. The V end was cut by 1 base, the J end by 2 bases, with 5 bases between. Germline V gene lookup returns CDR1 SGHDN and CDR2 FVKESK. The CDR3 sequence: CASSQGAQETQYF. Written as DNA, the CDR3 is TGTGCCAGCAGCCAAGGCGCTCAAGAGACCCAGTACTTC.

The CDR3 sequence: CASSLMGGSQETQYF. CDR3 DNA: TGTGCCAGCAGCTTAATGGGCGGATCTCAAGAGACCCAGTACTTC. The genes are TRBV7-8 and TRBJ2-5, with D hard to call. Looked up from germline, CDR1 is SGHVS and CDR2 is FQNEAQ. V was cut by 2 bases and J by 2 bases, with 12 bases left in between. The CDR3 totals 15 residues.

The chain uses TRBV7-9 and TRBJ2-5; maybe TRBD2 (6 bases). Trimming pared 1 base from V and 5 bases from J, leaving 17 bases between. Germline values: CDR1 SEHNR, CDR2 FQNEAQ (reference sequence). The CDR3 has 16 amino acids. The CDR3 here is CASSLDGGEARETQYF. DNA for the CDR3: TGTGCCAGCAGCTTAGATGGCGGGGAGGCTCGGGAGACCCAGTACTTC.

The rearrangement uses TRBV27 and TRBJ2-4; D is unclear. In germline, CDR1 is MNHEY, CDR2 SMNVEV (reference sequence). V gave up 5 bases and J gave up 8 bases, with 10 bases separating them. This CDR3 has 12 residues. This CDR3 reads CASSINGDIQYF. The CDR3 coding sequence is TGTGCCAGCAGTATAAACGGAGACATTCAGTACTTC.

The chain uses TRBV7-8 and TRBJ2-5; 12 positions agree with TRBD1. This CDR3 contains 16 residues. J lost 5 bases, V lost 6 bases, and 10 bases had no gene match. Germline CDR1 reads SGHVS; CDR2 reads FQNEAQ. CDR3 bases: TGTGCCAGCAGTCCTTACCGGGACAGGGGGCGGGAGACCCAGTACTTC. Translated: CASSPYRDRGRETQYF.

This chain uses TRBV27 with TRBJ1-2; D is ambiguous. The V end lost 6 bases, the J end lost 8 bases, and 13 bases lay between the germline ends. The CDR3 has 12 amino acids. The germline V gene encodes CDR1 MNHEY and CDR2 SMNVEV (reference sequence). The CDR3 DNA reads TGTGCCAGCAGGGCTACAGTGGGGGGCTACACCTTC. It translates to CASRATVGGYTF.

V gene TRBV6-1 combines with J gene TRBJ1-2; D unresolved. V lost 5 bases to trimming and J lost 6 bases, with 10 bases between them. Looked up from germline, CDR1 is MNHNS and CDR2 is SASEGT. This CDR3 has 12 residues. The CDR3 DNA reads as TGTGCCAGCAGTCCCCAAGGGAATGGCTACACCTTC. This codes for CASSPQGNGYTF.

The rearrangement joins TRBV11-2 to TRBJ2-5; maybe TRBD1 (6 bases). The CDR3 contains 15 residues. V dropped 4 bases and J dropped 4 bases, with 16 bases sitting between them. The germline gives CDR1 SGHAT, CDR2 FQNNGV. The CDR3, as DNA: TGTGCCAGCAGCTCCAGGGGCGGAGAGAGAGAGACCCAGTACTTC. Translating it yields CASSSRGGERETQYF.

The CDR3 reads CASSRGHAQETQYF. The CDR3 region has the DNA TGTGCCAGCAGCAGGGGGCACGCCCAAGAGACCCAGTACTTC. The chain has TRBV5-8 and TRBJ2-5, with TRBD1 matching 7 bases. The germline CDR1 and CDR2 sequences are SGHTS and YDEGEE. This CDR3 contains 14 residues. The J segment lost 1 base and the V segment lost 4 bases, leaving 4 bases of the junction unmatched.

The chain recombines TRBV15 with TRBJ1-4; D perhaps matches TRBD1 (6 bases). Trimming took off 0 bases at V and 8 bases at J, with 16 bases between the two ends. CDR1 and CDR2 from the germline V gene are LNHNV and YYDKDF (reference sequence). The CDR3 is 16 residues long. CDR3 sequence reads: CATSRDTGGAFEKLFF. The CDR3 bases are TGTGCCACCAGCAGAGATACCGGGGGCGCCTTCGAAAAACTGTTTTTT.

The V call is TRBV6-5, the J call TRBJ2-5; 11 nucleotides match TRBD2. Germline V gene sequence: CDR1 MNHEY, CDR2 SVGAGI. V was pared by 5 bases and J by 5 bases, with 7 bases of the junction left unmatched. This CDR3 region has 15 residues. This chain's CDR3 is CASSTIAGGRETQYF. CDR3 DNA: TGTGCCAGCAGTACCATAGCGGGGGGGCGTGAGACCCAGTACTTC.

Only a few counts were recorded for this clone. The CDR3: CSPLRNTEAFF. The DNA of the CDR3 is TGCAGTCCCCTTAGAAACACTGAAGCTTTCTTT. The chain carries TRBV20-1 and TRBJ1-1; D unclear. CDR3 length: 11 residues. CDR1 DFQATT and CDR2 SNEGSKA come from the germline V gene (reference sequence). The V end was cut by 8 bases, the J end by 2 bases, with 9 bases between.

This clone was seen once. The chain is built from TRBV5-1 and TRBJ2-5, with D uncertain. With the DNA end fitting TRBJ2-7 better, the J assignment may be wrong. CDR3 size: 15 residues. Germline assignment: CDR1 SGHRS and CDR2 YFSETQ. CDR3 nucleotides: TGCGCCAGCAGCCCGGGTACTAATGGAGCCTACGAGCAGTACTTC. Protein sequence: CASSPGTNGAYEQYF.

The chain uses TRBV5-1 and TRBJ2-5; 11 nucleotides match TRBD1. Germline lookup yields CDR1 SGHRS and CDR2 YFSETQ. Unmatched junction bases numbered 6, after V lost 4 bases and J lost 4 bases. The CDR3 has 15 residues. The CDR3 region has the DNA TGCGCCAGCAGCCCTGGGACAGGGGGAGGAGAGACCCAGTACTTC. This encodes CASSPGTGGGETQYF.

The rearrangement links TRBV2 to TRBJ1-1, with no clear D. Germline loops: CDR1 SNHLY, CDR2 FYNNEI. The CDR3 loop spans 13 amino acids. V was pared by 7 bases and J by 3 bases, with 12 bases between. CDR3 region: CASKGLGDTEAFF. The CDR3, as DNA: TGTGCCAGCAAGGGTCTTGGGGACACTGAAGCTTTCTTT.

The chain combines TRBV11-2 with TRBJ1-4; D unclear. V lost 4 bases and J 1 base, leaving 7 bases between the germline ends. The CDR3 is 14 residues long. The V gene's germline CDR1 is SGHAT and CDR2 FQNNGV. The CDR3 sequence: CASSSQLTNEKLFF. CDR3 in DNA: TGTGCCAGCAGCTCCCAGCTAACTAATGAAAAACTGTTTTTT. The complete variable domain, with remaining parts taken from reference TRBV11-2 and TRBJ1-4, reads EAGVAQSPRYKIIEKRQSVAFWCNPISGHATLYWYQQILGQGPKLLIQFQNNGVVDDSQLPKDRFSAERLKGVDSTLKIQPAKLEDSAVYLCASSSQLTNEKLFFGSGTQLSVL.

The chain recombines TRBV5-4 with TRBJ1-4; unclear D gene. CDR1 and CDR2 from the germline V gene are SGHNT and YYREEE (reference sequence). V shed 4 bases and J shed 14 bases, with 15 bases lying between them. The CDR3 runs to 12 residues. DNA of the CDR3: TGTGCCAGCAGCAAAGATCGAGTTGAGCTGTTTTTT. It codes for CASSKDRVELFF.

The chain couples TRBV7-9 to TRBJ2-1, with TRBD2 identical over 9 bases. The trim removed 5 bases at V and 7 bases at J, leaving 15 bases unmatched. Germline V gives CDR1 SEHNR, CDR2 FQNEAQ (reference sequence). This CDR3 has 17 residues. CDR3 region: CASSPSWRASGVNEQFF. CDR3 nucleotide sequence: TGTGCCAGCAGCCCCTCCTGGCGGGCTAGCGGGGTTAATGAGCAGTTCTTC.